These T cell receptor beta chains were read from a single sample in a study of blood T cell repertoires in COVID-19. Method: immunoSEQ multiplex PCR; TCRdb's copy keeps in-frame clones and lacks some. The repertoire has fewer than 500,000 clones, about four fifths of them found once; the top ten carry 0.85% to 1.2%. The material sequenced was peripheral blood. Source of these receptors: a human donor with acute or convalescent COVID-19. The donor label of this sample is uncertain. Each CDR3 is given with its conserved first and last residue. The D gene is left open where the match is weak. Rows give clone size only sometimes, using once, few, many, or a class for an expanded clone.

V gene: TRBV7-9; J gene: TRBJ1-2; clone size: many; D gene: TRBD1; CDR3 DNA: TGTGCCAGCAGCTCGACAGGGGGCGCTGACTATGGCTACACCTTC; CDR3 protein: CASSSTGGADYGYTF
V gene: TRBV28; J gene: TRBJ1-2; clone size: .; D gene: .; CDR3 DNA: TGTGCCAGCAGTTTGGGCGACGGGACTAACTATGGCTACACCTTC; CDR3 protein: CASSLGDGTNYGYTF
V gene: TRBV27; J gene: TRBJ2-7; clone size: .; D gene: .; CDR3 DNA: TGTGCCAGCAGACACCCGGGAGCTTACGAGCAGTACTTC; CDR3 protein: CASRHPGAYEQYF
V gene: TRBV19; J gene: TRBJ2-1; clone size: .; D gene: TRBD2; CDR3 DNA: TGTGCCACCCGGATGAGCGGGGGCGATGAGCAGTTCTTC; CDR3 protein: CATRMSGGDEQFF
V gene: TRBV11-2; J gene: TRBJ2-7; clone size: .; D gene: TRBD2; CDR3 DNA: TGTGCCAGCAGTACGAGGGGCGGGGGAAACTCCTACGAGCAGTACTTC; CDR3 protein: CASSTRGGGNSYEQYF
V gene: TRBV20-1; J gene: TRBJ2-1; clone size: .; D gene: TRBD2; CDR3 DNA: TGCAGTGCTGGACTAGTACGCGAGCAGTTCTTC; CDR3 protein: CSAGLVREQFF
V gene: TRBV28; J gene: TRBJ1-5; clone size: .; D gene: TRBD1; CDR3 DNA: TGTGCCAGCAGCCCTCCGGGACAGCATAGCAATCAGCCCCAGCATTTT; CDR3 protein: CASSPPGQHSNQPQHF
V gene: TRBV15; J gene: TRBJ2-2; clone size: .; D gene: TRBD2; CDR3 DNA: TGTGCCACCAGCGGACCAAGGACTAGCGGGAGGACCGGGGAGCTGTTTTTT; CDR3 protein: CATSGPRTSGRTGELFF
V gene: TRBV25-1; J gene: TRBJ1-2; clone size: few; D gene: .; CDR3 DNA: TGTGCCAGCAGTCGACAGGACGGTAGAGCTAACTATGGCTACACCTTC; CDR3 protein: CASSRQDGRANYGYTF
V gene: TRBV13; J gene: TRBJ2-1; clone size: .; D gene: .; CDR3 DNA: TGTGCCAGCAGCTGGACCGGACAGAGCTCCTACAATGAGCAGTTCTTC; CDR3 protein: CASSWTGQSSYNEQFF
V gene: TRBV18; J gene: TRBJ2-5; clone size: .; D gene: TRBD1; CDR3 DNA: TGTGCCAGCTCACGTAACAGGGGCCAACAAGAGACCCAGTACTTC; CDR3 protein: CASSRNRGQQETQYF
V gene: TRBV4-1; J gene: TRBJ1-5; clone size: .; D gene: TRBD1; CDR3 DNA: TGCGCCAGCAAAAGGGACAGAAATCAGCCCCAGCATTTT; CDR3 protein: CASKRDRNQPQHF
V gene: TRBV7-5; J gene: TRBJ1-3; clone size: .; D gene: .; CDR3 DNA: TGTGTCAGAAGCTTGAATTCGGGGAATGGAAACACCATATATTTT; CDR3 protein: CVRSLNSGNGNTIYF
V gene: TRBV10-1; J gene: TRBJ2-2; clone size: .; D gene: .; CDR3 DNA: TGCGCCAGCAGTGAGTCAGGACAAGTGCCCAGGGAGCTGTTTTTT; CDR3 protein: CASSESGQVPRELFF
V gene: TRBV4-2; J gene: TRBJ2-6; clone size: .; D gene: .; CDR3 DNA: TGTGCCAGCAACGGTAGGGGGACCGGGGCCAACGTCCTGACTTTC; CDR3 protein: CASNGRGTGANVLTF
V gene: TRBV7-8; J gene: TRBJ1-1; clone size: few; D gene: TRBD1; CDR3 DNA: TGTGCCAGCAGCCAAGGACAGGGAGGAACTGAAGCTTTCTTT; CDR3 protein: CASSQGQGGTEAFF
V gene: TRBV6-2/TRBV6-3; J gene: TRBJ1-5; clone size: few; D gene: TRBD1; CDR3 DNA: TGTGCCAGCAGTTCCACAGGGGCAGGCAATCAGCCCCAGCATTTT; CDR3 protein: CASSSTGAGNQPQHF
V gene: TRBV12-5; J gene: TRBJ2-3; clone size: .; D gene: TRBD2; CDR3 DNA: TGTGCTAGTGCTAAGCGGGGGGGCGGAGATACGCAGTATTTT; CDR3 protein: CASAKRGGGDTQYF
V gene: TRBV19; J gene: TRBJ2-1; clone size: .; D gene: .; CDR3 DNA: TGTGCCAGTAGTATAATTCTGGGGGACTCGACTTACAATGAGCAGTTCTTC; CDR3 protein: CASSIILGDSTYNEQFF
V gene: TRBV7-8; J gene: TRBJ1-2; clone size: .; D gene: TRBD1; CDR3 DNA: TGTGCCAGCAGCTCTTTGATCAGGGGGGTGGCGAACTATGGCTACACCTTC; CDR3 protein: CASSSLIRGVANYGYTF
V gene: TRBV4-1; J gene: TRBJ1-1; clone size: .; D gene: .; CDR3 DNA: TGCGCCAGCAGCCGCAGGGAAATGAACACTGAAGCTTTCTTT; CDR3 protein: CASSRREMNTEAFF
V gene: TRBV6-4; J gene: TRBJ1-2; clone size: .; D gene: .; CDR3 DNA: TGTGCCAGCAGGAGAGAGACGGGTGGCTACACCTTC; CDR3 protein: CASRRETGGYTF
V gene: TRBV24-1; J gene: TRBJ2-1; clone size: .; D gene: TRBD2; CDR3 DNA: TGTGCCACCAGTGATATGCTAGCGGGGGGAACCAATGAGCAGTTCTTC; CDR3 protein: CATSDMLAGGTNEQFF
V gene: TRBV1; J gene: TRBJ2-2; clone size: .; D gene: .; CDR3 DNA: TGCACCAGCAGCCAGGAAAGTGACCGGCTAGCAGACACCGGGGAGCTGTTTTTT; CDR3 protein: CTSSQESDRLADTGELFF
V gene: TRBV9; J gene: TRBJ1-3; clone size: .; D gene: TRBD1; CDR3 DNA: TGTGCCAGCAGCCCTTCTGACAGGGGTAGAAACACCATATATTTT; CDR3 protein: CASSPSDRGRNTIYF
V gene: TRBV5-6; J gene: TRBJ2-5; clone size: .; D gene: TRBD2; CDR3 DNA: TGTGCCAGCAGCTTGAAGTCTAGCGGGGGGTTAGAGACCCAGTACTTC; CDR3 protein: CASSLKSSGGLETQYF
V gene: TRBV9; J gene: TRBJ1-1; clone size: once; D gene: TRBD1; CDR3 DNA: TGTGCCAGCAGCGTAAATCCGGCAGGGGGCGACACTGAAGCTTTCTTT; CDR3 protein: CASSVNPAGGDTEAFF
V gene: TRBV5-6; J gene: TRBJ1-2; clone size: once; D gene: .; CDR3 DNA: TGTGCCAGCAGCTTGGAACTCGGCTACACCTTC; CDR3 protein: CASSLELGYTF
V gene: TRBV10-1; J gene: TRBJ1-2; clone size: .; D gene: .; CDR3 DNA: TGCGCCAGCAGTGATGACAGGAACTATGGCTACACCTTC; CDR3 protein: CASSDDRNYGYTF
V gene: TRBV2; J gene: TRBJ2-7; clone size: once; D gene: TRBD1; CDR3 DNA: TGTGCCAGCAGCTACGGGACAGGGGTATACGAGCAGTACTTC; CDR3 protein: CASSYGTGVYEQYF
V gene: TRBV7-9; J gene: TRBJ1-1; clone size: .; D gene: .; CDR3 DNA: TGTGCCAGCAGCCCGCCGGCCTCGGGGGAAGCTTTCTTT; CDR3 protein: CASSPPASGEAFF
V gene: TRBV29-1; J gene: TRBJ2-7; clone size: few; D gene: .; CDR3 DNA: TGCAGCGTTGAAGAATCGGGCTCCTACGAGCAGTACTTC; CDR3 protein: CSVEESGSYEQYF
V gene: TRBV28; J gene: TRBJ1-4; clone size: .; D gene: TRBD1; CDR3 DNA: TGTGCCAGCAGTTTGAGAGGACAGGTCCATGAAAAACTGTTTTTT; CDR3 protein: CASSLRGQVHEKLFF
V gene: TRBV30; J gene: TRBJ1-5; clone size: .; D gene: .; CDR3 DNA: TGTGCCTGGAGGGGGCAGGGCGGCAATCAGCCCCAGCATTTT; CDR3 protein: CAWRGQGGNQPQHF
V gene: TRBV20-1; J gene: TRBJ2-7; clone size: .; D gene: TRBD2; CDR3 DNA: TGCAGTGCTAGTGAGGTCACCGGGACTAGCCAAGACGAGCAGTACTTC; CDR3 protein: CSASEVTGTSQDEQYF
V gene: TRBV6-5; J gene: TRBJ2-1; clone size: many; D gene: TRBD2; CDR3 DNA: TGTGCCAGCACTAGCGGGAGCGCTTACAATGAGCAGTTCTTC; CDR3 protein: CASTSGSAYNEQFF
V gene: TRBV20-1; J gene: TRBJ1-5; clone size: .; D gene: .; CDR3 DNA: TGCAGTGCTAGTGGCGACAGCGGCAATCAGCCCCAGCATTTT; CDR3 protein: CSASGDSGNQPQHF
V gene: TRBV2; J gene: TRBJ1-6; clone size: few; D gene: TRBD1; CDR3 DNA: TGTGCCAGCAGGGCCCGGGACAGCTATAATTCACCCCTCCACTTT; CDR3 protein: CASRARDSYNSPLHF
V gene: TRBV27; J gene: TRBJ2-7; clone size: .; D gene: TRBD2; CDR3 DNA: TGTGCCAGCAGTTCAGTTAGCGGGGGGTCCTACGAGCAGTACTTC; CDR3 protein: CASSSVSGGSYEQYF
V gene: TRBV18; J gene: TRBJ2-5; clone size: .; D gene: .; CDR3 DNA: TGTGCCAGCTCACCGGATTACAGTCTCCCCCAGTACTTC; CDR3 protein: CASSPDYSLPQYF
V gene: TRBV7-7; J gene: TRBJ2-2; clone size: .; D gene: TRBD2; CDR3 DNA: TGTGCCAGCAGCTTAAGGCTAGCGGGGATGAACACCGGGGAGCTGTTTTTT; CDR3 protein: CASSLRLAGMNTGELFF
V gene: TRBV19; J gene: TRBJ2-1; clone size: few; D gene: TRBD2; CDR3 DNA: TGTGCCAGTAGTACCATGCGACGGGGGGACTACAATGAGCAGTTCTTC; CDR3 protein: CASSTMRRGDYNEQFF
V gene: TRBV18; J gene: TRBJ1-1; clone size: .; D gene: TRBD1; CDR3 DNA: TGTGCCAGCAGCCGGGGCCCAGGGGGATACACTGAAGCTTTCTTT; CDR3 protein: CASSRGPGGYTEAFF
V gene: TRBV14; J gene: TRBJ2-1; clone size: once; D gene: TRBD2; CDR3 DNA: TGTGCCAGCAGCCCCAGGACTAGCGGGAGGGAGCAGTTCTTC; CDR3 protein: CASSPRTSGREQFF
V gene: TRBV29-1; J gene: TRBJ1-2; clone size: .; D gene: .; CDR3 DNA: TGCAGCGTTCTAAGGGGGAGCTATGGCTACACCTTC; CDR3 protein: CSVLRGSYGYTF
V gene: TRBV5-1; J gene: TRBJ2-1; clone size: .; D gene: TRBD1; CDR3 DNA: TGCGCCAGCAGCCGAGATGCCGGGACAGGGGTCCGGCATGAGCAGTTCTTC; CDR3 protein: CASSRDAGTGVRHEQFF
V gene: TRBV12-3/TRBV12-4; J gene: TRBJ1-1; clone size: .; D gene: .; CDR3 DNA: TGTGCCAGCAACGGACAGCCGAACACTGAAGCTTTCTTT; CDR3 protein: CASNGQPNTEAFF
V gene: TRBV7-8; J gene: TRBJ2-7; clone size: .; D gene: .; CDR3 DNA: TGTGCCAGCAGCCGGGACACTACCTACGAGCAGTACTTC; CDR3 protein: CASSRDTTYEQYF
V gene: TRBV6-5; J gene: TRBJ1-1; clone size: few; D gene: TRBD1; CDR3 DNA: TGTGCCACCCGACGACAGGGAAACACTGAAGCTTTCTTT; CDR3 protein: CATRRQGNTEAFF
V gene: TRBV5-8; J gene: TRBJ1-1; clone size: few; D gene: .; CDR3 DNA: TGTGCCAGCAGCCTGATGCGACAGCCTGAAGCTTTCTTT; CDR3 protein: CASSLMRQPEAFF
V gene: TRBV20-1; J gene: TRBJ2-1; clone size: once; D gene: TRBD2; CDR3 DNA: TGCAGTGCCAGTACTAGCGGGAGAGCCTACAATGAGCAGTTCTTC; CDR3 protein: CSASTSGRAYNEQFF
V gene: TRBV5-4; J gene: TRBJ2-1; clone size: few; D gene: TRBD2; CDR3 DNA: TGTGCCAGCAGCGGACTAGCGGGGGCCAAAAGCTCCTACAATGAGCAGTTCTTC; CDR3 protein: CASSGLAGAKSSYNEQFF
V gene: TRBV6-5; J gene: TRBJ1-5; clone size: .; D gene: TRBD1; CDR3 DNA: TGTGCCAGCTATGAACAGGGGGCGCATCAGCCCCAGCATTTT; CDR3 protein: CASYEQGAHQPQHF
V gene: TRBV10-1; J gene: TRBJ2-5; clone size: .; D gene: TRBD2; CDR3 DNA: TGCGCCAGCAGTAGCGGACTAGCGGGAAAAGAGACCCAGTACTTC; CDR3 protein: CASSSGLAGKETQYF
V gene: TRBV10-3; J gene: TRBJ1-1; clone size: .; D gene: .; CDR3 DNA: TGTGCCATCAGGGCACCGGAACAGAGCATGAACACTGAAGCTTTCTTT; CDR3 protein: CAIRAPEQSMNTEAFF